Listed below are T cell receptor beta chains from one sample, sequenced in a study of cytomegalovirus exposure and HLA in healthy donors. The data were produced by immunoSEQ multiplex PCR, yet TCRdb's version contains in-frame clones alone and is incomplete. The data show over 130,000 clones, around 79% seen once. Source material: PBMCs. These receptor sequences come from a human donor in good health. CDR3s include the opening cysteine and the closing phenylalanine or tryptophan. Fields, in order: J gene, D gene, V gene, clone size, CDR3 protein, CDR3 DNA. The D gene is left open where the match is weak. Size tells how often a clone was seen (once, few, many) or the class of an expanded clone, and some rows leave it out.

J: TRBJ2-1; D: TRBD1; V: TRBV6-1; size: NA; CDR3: CASSQGQPNEQFF; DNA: TGTGCCAGCAGTCAGGGACAGCCCAATGAGCAGTTCTTC
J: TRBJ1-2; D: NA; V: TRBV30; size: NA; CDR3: CAWSWTTANYGYTF; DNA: TGTGCCTGGAGCTGGACGACAGCTAACTATGGCTACACCTTC
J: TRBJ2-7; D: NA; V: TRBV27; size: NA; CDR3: CASRGTVSYEQYF; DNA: TGTGCCAGCAGGGGGACTGTTTCCTACGAGCAGTACTTC
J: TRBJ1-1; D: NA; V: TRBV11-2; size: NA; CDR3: CASSLSYRATEAFF; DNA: TGTGCCAGCAGCTTATCCTACAGGGCCACTGAAGCTTTCTTT
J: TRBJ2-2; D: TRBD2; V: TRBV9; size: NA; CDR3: CASSTRGREGFGELFF; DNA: TGTGCCAGCAGCACCCGTGGCAGGGAGGGATTCGGGGAGCTGTTTTTT
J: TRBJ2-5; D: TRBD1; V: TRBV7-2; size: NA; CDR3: CASSYKPGLIGTGLETQYF; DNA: TGTGCCAGCAGCTATAAGCCAGGGTTGATCGGGACAGGGTTGGAGACCCAGTACTTC
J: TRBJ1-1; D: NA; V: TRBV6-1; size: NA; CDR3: CASKLSTGVNTEAFF; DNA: TGTGCCAGCAAACTATCGACAGGAGTGAACACTGAAGCTTTCTTT
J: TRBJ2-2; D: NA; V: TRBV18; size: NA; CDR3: CASSPPGLDTGELFF; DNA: TGTGCCAGCTCACCACCGGGCCTTGACACCGGGGAGCTGTTTTTT
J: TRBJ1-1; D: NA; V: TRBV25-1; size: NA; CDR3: CASRRTGNTEAFF; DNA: TGTGCCAGCAGACGCACAGGGAACACTGAAGCTTTCTTT
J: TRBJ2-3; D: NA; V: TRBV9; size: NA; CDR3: CASSVARGGATDTQYF; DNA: TGTGCCAGCAGCGTAGCTAGGGGGGGGGCCACAGATACGCAGTATTTT
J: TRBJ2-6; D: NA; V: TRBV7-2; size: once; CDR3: CASSLALLGANVLTF; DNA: TGTGCCAGCAGCTTAGCCTTGTTGGGGGCCAACGTCCTGACTTTC
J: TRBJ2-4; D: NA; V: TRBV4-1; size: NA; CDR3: CASSQGGAEAKNIQYF; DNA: TGCGCCAGCAGCCAAGGGGGCGCTGAGGCCAAAAACATTCAGTACTTC
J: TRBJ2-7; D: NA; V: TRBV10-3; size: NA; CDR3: CAISESRDTHYEQYF; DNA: TGTGCCATCAGTGAGTCCCGGGACACCCACTACGAGCAGTACTTC
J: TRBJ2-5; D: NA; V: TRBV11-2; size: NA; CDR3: CASSLGASQETQYF; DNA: TGTGCCAGCAGCTTAGGAGCGTCCCAAGAGACCCAGTACTTC
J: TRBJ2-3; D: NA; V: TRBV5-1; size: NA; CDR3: CASSLAGGTDTQYF; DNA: TGCGCCAGCAGCTTGGCGGGAGGCACAGATACGCAGTATTTT
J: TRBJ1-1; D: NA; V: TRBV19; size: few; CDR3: CASSIGGKDTEAFF; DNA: TGTGCCAGTAGTATAGGAGGGAAGGACACTGAAGCTTTCTTT
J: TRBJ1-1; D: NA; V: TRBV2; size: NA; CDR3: CASSGLGLEGSDTEAFF; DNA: TGTGCCAGCAGTGGTCTTGGTCTCGAGGGAAGTGACACTGAAGCTTTCTTT
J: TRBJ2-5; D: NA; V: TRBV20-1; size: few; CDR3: CSASQETQYF; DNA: TGCAGTGCTAGTCAGGAGACCCAGTACTTC
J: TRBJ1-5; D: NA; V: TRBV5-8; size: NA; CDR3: CASSYRDQPQHF; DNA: TGTGCCAGCAGCTACAGGGATCAGCCCCAGCATTTT
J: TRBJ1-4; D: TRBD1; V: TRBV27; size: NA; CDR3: CASSPTGTGVDEKLFF; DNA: TGTGCCAGCAGTCCGACTGGGACAGGGGTAGATGAAAAACTGTTTTTT
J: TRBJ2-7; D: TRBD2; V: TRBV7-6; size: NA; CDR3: CASSSGLAGGNYEQYF; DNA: TGTGCCAGCAGCTCGGGACTAGCGGGGGGGAATTACGAGCAGTACTTC
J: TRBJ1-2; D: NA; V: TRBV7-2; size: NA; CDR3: CASSLNPFGQTRYGYPF; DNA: TGTGCCAGCAGCTTAAACCCTTTTGGACAGACCCGGTATGGCTACCCCTTC
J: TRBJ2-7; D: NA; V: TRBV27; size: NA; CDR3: CASSLGLGHEQYF; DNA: TGTGCCAGCAGTTTGGGACTTGGCCACGAGCAGTACTTC
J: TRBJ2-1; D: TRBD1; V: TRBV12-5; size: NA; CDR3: CASGLAQGQSDEQFF; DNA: TGTGCTAGTGGTTTGGCCCAGGGACAGTCAGATGAGCAGTTCTTC
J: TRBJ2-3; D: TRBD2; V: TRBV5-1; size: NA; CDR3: CASSPSWLAGGNTQYF; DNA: TGCGCCAGCAGCCCAAGTTGGCTAGCGGGAGGGAATACGCAGTATTTT
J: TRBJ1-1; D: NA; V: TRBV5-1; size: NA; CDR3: CASSLTVNTEAFF; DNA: TGCGCCAGCAGCTTGACAGTGAACACTGAAGCTTTCTTT
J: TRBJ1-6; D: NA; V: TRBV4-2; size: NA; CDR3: CASSQEPRGIENSPLHF; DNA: TGTGCCAGCAGCCAAGAGCCCCGCGGGATAGAAAATTCACCCCTCCACTTT
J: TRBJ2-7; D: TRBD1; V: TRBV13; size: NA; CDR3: CASSVGQGARYEQYF; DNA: TGTGCCAGCAGCGTCGGACAGGGGGCGCGTTACGAGCAGTACTTC
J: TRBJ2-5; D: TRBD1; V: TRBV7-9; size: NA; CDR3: CASRRTVDRVGETQYF; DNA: TGTGCCAGCAGACGGACCGTGGACAGGGTCGGGGAGACCCAGTACTTC
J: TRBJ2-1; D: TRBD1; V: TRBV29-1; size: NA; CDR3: CSVGQGTSYNEQFF; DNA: TGCAGCGTGGGACAGGGCACCTCCTACAATGAGCAGTTCTTC
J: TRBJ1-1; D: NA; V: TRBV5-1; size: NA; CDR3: CASSLDWAGTEAFF; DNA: TGCGCCAGCAGCTTGGATTGGGCAGGCACTGAAGCTTTCTTT
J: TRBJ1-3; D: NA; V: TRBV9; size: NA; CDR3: CASSGRGAEGNTIYF; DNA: TGTGCCAGCAGCGGTCGGGGGGCTGAGGGAAACACCATATATTTT
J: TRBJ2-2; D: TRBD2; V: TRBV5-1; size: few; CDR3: CASTPAGTNTGELFF; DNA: TGCGCCAGCACCCCAGCGGGGACGAACACCGGGGAGCTGTTTTTT
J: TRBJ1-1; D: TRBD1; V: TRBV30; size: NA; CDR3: CAWTDPRGPGTEAFF; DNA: TGTGCCTGGACCGACCCCAGGGGGCCAGGCACTGAAGCTTTCTTT
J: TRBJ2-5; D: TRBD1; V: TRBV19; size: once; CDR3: CASTGGSQETQYF; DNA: TGTGCCAGCACAGGGGGCTCTCAAGAGACCCAGTACTTC
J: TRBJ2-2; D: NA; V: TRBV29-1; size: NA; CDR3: CSVQGSMPGELFF; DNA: TGCAGCGTTCAGGGGAGTATGCCCGGGGAGCTGTTTTTT
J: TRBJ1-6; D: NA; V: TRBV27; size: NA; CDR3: CASSLLAGSSYNSPLHF; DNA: TGTGCCAGCAGTTTATTGGCGGGGAGCTCCTATAATTCACCCCTCCACTTT
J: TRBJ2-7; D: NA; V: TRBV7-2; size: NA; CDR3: CASSLAGSPSYEQYF; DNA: TGTGCCAGCAGCTTAGCCGGGAGTCCCTCCTACGAGCAGTACTTC
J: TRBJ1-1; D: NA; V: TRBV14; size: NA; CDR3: CASSPIGFSEAFF; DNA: TGTGCCAGCAGCCCTATCGGGTTTTCCGAAGCTTTCTTT
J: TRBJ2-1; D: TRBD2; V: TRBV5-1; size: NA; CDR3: CASSLLELAGYNEQFF; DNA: TGCGCCAGCAGCTTGTTGGAGCTAGCGGGGTACAATGAGCAGTTCTTC
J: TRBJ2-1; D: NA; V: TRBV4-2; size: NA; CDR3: CASSQETMREQFF; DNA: TGTGCCAGCAGCCAAGAAACGATGCGGGAGCAGTTCTTC
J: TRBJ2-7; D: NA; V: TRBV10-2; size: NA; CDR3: CASSDTGAVLYEQYF; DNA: TGCGCCAGCAGTGACACGGGAGCCGTACTCTACGAGCAGTACTTC
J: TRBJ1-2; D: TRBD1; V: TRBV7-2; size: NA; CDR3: CASSLATGSYGYTF; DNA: TGTGCCAGCAGCTTGGCGACAGGGTCCTATGGCTACACCTTC